This TCR beta chain was captured in a study of T cells in Graves' hyperthyroidism and ophthalmopathy. Amplified TCR beta CDR3 regions came from RNA transcripts. RT-PCR in the first round (using the HTBI primer set) targeted the TCR CDR3. Using its own MiXCR run on the multiplex PCR reads, TCRdb lists one record per CDR3 protein. The sample has 300,000 to 450,000 distinct CDR3 sequences; roughly 14% are singletons. At least ten counts were recorded for this clonotype. Trimming pared 3 bases from V and 1 base from J, leaving 14 bases between. The germline V gene has CDR1 KGHSH and CDR2 LQKENI. CDR3 length: 16 residues.

This rearrangement joins TRBV18 to TRBJ2-3; a weak D match, TRBD1 (5 bases). The sequence was collected from a woman aged 55-70 years with Graves' hyperthyroidism. Sequencing input: blood. CDR3 nucleotides: TGTGCCAGCTCACCTTTGAGACAGATACGCACAGATACGCAGTATTTT. Encoded protein: CASSPLRQIRTDTQYF. The variable domain in full, with the rest retrieved from reference TRBV18 and TRBJ2-3, is NAGVMQNPRHLVRRRGQEARLRCSPMKGHSHVYWYRQLPEEGLKFMVYLQKENIIDESGMPKERFSAEFPKEGPSILRIQQVVRGDSAAYFCASSPLRQIRTDTQYFGPGTRLTVL.